The TCR beta chain under discussion was sequenced for a study of T cell responses to AZD1222 COVID-19 vaccine. Regarding this clone: What it recognizes is unknown.

Regarding the study as a whole: Spike-specific TCR depth and breadth grew after two AZD1222 doses. Among the donors, most were white British and more were female, and clonal diversity was possibly underestimated. Targets within unmutated variant regions were reportedly found for nearly half of spike-specific TCRs.

CDR1 and CDR2 from the germline V gene are SNHLY and FYNNEI. The length of the CDR3 is 17 residues. Trimming removed 5 bases at V and 0 bases at J, with 19 bases between. Libraries were prepared by immunoSEQ multiplex PCR; TCRdb keeps only in-frame clonotypes and omits some of them. The table has 150,000 or so clones, roughly nine tenths seen once. The chain has TRBV2 and TRBJ1-1, with D unresolved. The TCR was taken from an adult who had recovered from COVID-19. The sequences come from peripheral blood, collected after recovery from COVID-19. CDR3 amino acids: CASSHRTVRRMNTEAFF. Written as DNA, the CDR3 is TGTGCCAGCAGTCATCGGACTGTACGGCGTATGAACACTGAAGCTTTCTTT.